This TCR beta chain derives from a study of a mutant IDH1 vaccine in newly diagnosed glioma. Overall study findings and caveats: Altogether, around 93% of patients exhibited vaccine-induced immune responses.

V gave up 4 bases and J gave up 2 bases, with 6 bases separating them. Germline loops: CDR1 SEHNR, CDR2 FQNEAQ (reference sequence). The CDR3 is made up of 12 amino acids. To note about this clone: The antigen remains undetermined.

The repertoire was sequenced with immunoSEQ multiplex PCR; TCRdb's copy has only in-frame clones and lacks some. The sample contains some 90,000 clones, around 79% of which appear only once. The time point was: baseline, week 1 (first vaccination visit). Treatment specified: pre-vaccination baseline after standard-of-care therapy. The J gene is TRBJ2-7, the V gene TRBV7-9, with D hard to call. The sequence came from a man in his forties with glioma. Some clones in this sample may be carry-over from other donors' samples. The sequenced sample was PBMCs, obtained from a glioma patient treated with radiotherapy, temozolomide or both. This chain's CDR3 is CASSSETYEQYF. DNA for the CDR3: TGTGCCAGCAGCTCCGAGACCTACGAGCAGTACTTC.